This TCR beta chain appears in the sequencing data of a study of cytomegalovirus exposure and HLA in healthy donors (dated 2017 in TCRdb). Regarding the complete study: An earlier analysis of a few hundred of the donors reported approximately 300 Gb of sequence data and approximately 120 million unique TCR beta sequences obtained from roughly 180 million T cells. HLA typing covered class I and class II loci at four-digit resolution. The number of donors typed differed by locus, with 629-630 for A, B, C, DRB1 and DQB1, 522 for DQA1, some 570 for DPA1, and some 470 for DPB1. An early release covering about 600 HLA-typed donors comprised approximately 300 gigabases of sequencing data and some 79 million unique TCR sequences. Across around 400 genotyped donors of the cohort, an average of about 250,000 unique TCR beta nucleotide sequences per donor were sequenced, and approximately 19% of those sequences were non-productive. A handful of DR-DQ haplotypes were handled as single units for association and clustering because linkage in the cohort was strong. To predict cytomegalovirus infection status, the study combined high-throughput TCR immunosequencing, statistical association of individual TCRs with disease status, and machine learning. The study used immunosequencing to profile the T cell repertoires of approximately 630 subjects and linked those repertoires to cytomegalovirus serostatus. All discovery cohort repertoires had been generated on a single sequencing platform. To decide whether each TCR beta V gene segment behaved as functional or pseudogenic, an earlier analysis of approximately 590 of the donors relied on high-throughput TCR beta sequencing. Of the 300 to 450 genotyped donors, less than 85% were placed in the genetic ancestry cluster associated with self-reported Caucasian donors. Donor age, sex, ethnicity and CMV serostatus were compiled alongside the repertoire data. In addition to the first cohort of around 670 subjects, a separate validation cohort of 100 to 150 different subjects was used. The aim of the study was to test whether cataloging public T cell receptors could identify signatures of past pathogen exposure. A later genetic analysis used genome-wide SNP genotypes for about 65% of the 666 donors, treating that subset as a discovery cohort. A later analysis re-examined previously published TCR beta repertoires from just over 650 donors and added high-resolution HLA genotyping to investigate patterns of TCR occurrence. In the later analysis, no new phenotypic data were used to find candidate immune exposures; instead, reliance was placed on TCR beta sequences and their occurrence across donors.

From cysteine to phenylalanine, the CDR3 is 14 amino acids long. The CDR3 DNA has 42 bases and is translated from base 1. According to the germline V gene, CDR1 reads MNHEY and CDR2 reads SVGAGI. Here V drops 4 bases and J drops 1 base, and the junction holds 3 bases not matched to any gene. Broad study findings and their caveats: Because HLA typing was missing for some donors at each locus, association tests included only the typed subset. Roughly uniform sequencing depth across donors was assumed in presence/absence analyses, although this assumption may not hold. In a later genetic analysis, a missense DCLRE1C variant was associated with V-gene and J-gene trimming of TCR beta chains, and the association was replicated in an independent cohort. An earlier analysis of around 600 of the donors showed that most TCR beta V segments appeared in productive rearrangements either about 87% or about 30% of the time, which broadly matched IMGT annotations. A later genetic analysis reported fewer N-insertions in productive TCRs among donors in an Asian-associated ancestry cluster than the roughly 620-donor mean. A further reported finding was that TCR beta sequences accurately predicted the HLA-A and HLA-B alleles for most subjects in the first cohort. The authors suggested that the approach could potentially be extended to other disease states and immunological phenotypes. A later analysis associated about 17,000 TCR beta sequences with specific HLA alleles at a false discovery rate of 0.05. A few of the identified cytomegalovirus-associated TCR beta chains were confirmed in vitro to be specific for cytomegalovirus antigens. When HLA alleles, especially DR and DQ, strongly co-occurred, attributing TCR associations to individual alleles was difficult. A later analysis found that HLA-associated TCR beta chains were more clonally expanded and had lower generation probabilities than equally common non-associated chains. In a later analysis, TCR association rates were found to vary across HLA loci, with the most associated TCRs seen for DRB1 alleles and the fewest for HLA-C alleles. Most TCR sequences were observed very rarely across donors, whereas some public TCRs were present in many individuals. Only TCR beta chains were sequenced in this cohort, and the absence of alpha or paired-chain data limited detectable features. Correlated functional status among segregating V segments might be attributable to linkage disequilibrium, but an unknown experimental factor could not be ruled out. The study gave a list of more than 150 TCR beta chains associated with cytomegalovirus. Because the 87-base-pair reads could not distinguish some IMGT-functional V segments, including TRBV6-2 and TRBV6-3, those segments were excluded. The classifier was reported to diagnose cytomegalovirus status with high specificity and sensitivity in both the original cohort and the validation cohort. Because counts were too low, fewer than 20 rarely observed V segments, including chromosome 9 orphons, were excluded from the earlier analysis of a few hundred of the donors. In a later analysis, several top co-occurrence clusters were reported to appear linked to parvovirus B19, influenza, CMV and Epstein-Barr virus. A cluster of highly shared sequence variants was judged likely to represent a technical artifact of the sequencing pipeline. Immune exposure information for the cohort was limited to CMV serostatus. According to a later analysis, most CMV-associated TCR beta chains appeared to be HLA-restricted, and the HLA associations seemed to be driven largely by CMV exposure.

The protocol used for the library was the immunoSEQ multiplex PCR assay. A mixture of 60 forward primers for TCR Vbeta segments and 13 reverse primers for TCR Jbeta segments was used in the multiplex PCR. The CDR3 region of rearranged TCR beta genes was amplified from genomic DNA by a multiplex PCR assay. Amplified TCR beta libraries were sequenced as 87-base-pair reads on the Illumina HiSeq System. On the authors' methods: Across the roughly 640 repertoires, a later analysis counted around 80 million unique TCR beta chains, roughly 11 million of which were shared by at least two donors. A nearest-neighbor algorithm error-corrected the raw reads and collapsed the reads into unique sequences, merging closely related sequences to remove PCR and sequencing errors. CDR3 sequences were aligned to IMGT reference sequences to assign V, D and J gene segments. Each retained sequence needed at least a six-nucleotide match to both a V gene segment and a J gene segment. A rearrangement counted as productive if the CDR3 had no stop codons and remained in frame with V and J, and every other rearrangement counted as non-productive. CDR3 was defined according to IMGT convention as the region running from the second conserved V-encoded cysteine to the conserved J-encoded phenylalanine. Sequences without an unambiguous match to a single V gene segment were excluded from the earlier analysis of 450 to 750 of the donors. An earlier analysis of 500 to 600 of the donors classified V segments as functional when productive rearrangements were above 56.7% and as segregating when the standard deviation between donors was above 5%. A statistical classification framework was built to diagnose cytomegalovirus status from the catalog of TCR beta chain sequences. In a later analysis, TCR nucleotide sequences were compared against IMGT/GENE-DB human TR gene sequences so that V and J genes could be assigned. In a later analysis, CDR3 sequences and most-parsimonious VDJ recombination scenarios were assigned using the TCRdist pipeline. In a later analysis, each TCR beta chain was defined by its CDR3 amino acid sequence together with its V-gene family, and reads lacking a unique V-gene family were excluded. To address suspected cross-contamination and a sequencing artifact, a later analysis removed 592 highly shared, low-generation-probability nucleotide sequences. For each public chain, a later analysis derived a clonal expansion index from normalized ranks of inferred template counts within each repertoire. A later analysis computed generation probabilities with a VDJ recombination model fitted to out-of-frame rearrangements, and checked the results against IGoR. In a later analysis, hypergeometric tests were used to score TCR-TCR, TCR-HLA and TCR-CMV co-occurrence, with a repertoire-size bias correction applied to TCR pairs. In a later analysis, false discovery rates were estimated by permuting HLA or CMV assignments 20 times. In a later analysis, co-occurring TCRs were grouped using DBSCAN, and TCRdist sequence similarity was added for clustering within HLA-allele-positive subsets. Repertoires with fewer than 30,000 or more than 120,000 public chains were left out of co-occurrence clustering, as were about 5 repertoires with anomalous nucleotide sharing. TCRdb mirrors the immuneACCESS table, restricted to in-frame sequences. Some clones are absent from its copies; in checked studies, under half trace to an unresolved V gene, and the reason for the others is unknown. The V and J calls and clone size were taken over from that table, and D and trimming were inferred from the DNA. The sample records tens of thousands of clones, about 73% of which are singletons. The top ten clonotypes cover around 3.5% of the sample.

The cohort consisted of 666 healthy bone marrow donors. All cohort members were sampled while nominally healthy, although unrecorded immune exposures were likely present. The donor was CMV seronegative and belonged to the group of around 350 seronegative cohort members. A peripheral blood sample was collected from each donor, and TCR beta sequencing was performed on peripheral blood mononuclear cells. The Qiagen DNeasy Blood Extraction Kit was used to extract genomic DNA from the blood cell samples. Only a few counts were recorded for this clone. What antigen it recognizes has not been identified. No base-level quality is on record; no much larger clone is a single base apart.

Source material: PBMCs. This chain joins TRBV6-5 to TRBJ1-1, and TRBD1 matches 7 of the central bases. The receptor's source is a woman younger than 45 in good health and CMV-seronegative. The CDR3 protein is CASSLDRWNTEAFF. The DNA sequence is TGTGCCAGCAGTTTGGACAGGTGGAACACTGAAGCTTTCTTT.